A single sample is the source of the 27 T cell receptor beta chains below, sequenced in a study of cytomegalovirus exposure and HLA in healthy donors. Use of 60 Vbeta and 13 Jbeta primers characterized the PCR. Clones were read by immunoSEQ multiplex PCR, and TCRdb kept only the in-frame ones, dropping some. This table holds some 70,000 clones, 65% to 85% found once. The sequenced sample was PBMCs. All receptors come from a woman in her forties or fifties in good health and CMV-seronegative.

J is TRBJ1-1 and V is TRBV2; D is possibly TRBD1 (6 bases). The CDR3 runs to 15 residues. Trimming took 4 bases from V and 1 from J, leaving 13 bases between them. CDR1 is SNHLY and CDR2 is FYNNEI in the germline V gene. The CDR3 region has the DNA TGTGCCAGCAGTGTACGGACAGTAGCGAACACTGAAGCTTTCTTT. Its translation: CASSVRTVANTEAFF. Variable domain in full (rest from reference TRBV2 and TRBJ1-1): EPEVTQTPSHQVTQMGQEVILRCVPISNHLYFYWYRQILGQKVEFLVSFYNNEISEKSEIFDDQFSVERPDGSNFTLKIRSTKLEDSAMYFCASSVRTVANTEAFFGQGTRLTVV.

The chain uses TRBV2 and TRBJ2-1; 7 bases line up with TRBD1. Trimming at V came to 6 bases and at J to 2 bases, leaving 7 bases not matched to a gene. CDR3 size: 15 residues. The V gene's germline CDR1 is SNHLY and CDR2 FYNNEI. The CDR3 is CASRADRSPYNEQFF. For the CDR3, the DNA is TGTGCCAGCAGAGCGGACAGGAGCCCCTACAATGAGCAGTTCTTC.

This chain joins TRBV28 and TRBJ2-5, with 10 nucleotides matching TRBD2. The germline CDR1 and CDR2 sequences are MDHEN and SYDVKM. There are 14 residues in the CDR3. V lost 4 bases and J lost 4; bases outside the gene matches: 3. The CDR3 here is CASSSSGSIETQYF. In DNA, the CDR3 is TGTGCCAGCAGTTCTAGCGGGAGCATAGAGACCCAGTACTTC.

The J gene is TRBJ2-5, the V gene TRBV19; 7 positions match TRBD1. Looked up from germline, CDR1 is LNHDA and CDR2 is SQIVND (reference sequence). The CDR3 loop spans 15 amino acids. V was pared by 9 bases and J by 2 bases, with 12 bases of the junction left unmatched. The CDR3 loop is CASRATDRAQETQYF. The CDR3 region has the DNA TGTGCCAGCAGAGCTACCGACAGGGCTCAAGAGACCCAGTACTTC.

The CDR3 DNA reads as TGTGCCAGCAGCTTGGCCTCTGACTATGGCTACACCTTC. This gives the protein CASSLASDYGYTF. V usage is TRBV5-4 and J usage is TRBJ1-2, with D uncertain. The CDR3 contains 13 residues. Trimming cost V 0 bases and J 3 bases, with 6 bases left between them. Germline loops: CDR1 SGHNT, CDR2 YYREEE (reference sequence).

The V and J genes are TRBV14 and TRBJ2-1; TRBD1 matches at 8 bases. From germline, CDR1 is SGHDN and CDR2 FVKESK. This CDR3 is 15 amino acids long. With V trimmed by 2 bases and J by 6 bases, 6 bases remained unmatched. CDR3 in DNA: TGTGCCAGCAGCCAATGGACAGGGTATGTCAATGAGCAGTTCTTC. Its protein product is CASSQWTGYVNEQFF.

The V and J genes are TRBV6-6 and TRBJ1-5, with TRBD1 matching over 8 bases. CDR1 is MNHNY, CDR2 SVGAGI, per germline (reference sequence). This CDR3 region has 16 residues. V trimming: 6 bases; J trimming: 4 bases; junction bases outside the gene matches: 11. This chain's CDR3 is CASRRGQARGNQPQHF. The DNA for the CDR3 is TGTGCCAGCAGACGGGGACAGGCAAGAGGTAATCAGCCCCAGCATTTT.

The CDR3 DNA reads as TGTGCCATCACCGATACTAGGAGCTCCTACAATGAGCAGTTCTTC. It is translated as CAITDTRSSYNEQFF. The chain employs TRBV10-3 and TRBJ2-1, with D possibly being TRBD2 (5 bases). The CDR3 is 15 residues long. Trimming pared 7 bases from V and 0 bases from J, leaving 13 bases between. The germline gives CDR1 ENHRY, CDR2 SYGVKD.

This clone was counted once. This CDR3 is CASSIATGNNEQFF. CDR3 bases: TGTGCCAGTAGTATAGCTACCGGGAACAATGAGCAGTTCTTC. The V gene is TRBV19, the J gene TRBJ2-1; tentative D call: TRBD2 (5 bases). CDR3 size: 14 residues. V was shortened by 1 base and J by 5 bases, with 9 bases between the two germline ends. Germline V lookup: CDR1 LNHDA, CDR2 SQIVND (reference sequence).

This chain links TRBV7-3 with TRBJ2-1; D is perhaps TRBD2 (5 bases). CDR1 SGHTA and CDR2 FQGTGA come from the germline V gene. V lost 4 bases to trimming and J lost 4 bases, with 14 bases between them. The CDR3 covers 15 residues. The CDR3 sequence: CASSSRSGTYNEQFF. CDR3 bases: TGTGCCAGCAGCTCCCGGAGCGGTACTTACAATGAGCAGTTCTTC. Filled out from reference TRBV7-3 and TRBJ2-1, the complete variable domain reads GAGVSQTPSNKVTEKGKYVELRCDPISGHTALYWYRQSLGQGPEFLIYFQGTGAADDSGLPNDRFFAVRPEGSVSTLKIQRTERGDSAVYLCASSSRSGTYNEQFFGPGTRLTVL.

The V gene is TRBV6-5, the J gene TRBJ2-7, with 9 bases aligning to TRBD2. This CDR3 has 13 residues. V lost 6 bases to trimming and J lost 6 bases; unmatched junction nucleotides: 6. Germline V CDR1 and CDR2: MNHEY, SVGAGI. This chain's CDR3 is CASRRSGRLEQYF. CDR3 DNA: TGTGCCAGCAGGCGCAGCGGGAGGCTCGAGCAGTACTTC.

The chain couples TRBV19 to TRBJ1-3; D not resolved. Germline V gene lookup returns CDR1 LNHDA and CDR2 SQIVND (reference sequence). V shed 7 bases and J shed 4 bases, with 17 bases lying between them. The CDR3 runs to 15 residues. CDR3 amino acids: CASTTKRPGGNTIYF. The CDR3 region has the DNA TGTGCCAGTACTACTAAGAGGCCGGGGGGAAACACCATATATTTT.

This chain's CDR3 is CASSHPSTGNEQFF. CDR3 nucleotides: TGCGCCAGCAGTCATCCCTCAACAGGGAATGAGCAGTTCTTC. The V gene is TRBV23-1, the J gene TRBJ2-1, with a possible D match to TRBD1 (6 bases). TRBV23-1 is an ORF for which the function is uncertain. The V and J ends lost 3 bases and 7 bases respectively, with 13 bases between them. This CDR3 is 14 amino acids long.

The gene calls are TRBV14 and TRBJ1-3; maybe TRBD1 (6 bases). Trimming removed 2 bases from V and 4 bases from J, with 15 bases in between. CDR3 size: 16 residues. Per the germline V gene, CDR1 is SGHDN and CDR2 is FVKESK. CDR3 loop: CASSQRRGGGGNTIYF. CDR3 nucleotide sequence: TGTGCCAGCAGCCAACGCAGGGGCGGTGGAGGAAACACCATATATTTT.

The DNA for the CDR3 is TGTGCCAGCAGCGCTCTGGACACCTATGATGCCCAGCATTTT. Protein sequence: CASSALDTYDAQHF. The rearrangement links TRBV9 to TRBJ1-5, with a weak D call TRBD1 (5 bases). From germline, CDR1 is SGDLS and CDR2 YYNGEE. The CDR3 sequence is 14 residues long. Trimming left V 3 bases short and J 11 bases short, with 18 bases between.

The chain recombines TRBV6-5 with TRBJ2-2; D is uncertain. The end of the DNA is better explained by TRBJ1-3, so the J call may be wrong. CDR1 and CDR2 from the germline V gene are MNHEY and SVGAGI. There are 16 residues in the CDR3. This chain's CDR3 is CASSYSRRVAGNTIYF. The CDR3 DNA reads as TGTGCCAGCAGTTACTCGAGGAGGGTTGCTGGAAACACCATATATTTT.

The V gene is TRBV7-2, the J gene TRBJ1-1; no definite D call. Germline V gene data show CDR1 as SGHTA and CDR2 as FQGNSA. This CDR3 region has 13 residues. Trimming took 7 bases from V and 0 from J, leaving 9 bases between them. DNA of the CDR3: TGTGCCAGCAACCCACTGGTGAACACTGAAGCTTTCTTT. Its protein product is CASNPLVNTEAFF. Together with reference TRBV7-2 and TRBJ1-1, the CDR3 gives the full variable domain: GAGVSQSPSNKVTEKGKDVELRCDPISGHTALYWYRQSLGQGLEFLIYFQGNSAPDKSGLPSDRFSAERTGGSVSTLTIQRTQQEDSAVYLCASNPLVNTEAFFGQGTRLTVV.

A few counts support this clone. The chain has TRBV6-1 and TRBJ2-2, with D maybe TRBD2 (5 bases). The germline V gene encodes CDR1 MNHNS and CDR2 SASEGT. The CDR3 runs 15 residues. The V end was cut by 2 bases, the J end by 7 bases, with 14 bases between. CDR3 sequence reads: CASSESEAYGGELFF. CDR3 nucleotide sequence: TGTGCCAGCAGTGAATCGGAGGCATATGGCGGGGAGCTGTTTTTT.

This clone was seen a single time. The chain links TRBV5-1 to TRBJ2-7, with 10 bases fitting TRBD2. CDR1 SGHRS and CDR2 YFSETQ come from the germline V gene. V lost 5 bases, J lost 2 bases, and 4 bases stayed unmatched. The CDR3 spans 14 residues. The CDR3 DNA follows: TGCGCCAGCAGAACTAGCGGGGAGGCCTACGAGCAGTACTTC. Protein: CASRTSGEAYEQYF.

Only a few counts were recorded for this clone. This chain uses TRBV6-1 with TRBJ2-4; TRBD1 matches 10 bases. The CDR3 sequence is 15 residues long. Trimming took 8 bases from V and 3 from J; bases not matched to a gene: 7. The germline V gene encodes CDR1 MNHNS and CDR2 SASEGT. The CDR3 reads CASSGQGGSKNIQYF. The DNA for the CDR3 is TGTGCCAGCTCCGGACAGGGGGGAAGCAAAAACATTCAGTACTTC.

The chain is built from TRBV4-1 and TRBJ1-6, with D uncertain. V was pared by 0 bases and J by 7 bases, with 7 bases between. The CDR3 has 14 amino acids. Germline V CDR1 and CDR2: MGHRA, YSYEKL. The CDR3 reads CASSQDRGNSPLHF. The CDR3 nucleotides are TGCGCCAGCAGCCAAGATCGAGGGAATTCACCCCTCCACTTT.

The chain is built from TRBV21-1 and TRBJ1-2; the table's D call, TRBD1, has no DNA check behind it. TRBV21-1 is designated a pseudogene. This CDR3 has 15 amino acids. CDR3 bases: TGTGCCAGCAGTCCCCGGGACACCTCAGAATATGGCTACACCTTC. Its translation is CASSPRDTSEYGYTF.

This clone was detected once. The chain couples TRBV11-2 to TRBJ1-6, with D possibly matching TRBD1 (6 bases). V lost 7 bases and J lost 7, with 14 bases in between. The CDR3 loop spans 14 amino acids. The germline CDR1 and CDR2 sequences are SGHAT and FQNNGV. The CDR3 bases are TGTGCCAGCACCCCGGGACAATTCAATTCACCCCTCCACTTT. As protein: CASTPGQFNSPLHF.

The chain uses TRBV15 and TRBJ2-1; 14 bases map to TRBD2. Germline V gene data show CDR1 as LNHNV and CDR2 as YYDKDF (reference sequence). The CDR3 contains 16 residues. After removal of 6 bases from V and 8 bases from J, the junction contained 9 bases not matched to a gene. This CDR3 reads CATSGTSGGAADEQFF. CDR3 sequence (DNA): TGTGCCACCAGTGGGACTAGCGGGGGCGCTGCGGATGAGCAGTTCTTC.

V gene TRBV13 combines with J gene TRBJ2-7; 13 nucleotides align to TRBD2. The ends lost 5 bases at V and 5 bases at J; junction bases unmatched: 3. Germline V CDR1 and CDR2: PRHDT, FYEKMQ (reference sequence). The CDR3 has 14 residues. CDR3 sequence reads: CASSRGLAGNEQYF. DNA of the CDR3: TGTGCCAGCAGCAGGGGACTAGCGGGAAACGAGCAGTACTTC. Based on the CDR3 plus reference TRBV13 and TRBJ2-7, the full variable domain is AAGVIQSPRHLIKEKRETATLKCYPIPRHDTVYWYQQGPGQDPQFLISFYEKMQSDKGSIPDRFSAQQFSDYHSELNMSSLELGDSALYFCASSRGLAGNEQYFGPGTRLTVT.

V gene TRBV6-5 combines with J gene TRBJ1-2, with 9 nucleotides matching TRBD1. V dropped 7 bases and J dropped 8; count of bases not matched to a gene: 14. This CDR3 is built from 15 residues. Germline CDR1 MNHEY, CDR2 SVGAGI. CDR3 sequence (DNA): TGTGCCAGCATCCCGTCGACAGGGGGGATTGAGGGCTACACCTTC. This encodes CASIPSTGGIEGYTF.

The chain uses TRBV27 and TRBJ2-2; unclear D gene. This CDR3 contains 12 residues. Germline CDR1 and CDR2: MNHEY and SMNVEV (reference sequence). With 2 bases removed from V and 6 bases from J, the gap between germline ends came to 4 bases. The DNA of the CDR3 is TGTGCCAGCAGTTTAAGCGCCGGGGAGCTGTTTTTT. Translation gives CASSLSAGELFF.